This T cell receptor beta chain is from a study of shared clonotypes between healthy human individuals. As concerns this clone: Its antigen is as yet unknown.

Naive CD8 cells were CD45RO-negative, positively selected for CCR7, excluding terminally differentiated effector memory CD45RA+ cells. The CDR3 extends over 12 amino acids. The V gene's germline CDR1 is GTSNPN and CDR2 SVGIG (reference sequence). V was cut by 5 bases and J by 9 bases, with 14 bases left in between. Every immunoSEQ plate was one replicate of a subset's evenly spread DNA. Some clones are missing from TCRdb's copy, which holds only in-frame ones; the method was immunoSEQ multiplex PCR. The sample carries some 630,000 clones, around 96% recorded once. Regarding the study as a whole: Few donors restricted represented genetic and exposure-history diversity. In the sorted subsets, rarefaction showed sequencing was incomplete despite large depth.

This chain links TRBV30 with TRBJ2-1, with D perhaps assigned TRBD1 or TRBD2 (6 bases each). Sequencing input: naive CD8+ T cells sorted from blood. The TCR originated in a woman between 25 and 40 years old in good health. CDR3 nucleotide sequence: TGTGCCTGGTGGGGGGCGCGAGGTGAGCAGTTCTTC. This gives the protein CAWWGARGEQFF.